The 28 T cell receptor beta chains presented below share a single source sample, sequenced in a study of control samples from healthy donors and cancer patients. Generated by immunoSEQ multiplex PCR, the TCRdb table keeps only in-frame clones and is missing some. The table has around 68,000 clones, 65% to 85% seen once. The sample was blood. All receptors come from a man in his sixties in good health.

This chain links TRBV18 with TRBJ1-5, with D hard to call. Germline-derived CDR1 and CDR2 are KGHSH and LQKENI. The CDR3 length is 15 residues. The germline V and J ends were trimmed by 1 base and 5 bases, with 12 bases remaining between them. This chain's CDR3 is CASSPQYGKDQPQHF. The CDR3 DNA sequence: TGTGCCAGCTCACCACAATATGGGAAGGATCAGCCCCAGCATTTT. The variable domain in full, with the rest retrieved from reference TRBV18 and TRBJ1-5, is NAGVMQNPRHLVRRRGQEARLRCSPMKGHSHVYWYRQLPEEGLKFMVYLQKENIIDESGMPKERFSAEFPKEGPSILRIQQVVRGDSAAYFCASSPQYGKDQPQHFGDGTRLSIL.

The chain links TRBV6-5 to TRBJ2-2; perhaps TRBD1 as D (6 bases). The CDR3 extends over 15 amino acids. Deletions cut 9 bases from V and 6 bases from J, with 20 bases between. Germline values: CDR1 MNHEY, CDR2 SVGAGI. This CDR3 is CASRKQGEVPGELFF. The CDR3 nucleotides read TGTGCCAGTCGCAAACAGGGTGAAGTCCCCGGGGAGCTGTTTTTT.

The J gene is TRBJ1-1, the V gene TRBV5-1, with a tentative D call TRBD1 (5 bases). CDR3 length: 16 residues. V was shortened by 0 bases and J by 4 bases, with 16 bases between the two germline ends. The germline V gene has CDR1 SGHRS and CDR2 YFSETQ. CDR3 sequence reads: CASSLVPGVGSTEAFF. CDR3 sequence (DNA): TGCGCCAGCAGCTTGGTACCGGGGGTTGGGAGCACTGAAGCTTTCTTT.

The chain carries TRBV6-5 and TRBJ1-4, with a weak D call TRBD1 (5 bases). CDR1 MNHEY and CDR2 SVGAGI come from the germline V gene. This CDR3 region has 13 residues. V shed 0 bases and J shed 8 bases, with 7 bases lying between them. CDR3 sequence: CASSYSRGEKLFF. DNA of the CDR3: TGTGCCAGCAGTTACTCCCGGGGCGAAAAACTGTTTTTT.

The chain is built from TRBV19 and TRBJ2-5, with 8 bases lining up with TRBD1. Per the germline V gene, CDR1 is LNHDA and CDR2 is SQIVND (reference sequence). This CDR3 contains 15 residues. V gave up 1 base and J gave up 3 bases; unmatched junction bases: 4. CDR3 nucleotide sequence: TGTGCCAGTAGTATAGGGACAGGGTTTAAAGAGACCCAGTACTTC. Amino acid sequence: CASSIGTGFKETQYF.

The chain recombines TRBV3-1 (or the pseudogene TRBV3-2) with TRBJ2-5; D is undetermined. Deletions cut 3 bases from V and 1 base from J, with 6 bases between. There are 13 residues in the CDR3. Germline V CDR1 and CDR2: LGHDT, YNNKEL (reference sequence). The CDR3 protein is CASSHRAQETQYF. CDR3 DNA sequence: TGTGCCAGCAGCCACCGGGCCCAAGAGACCCAGTACTTC.

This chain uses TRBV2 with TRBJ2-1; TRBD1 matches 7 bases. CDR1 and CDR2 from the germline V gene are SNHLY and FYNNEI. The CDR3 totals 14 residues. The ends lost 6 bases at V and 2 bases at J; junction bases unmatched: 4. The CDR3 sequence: CASRNRGPYNEQFF. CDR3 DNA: TGTGCCAGCAGAAACAGGGGTCCCTACAATGAGCAGTTCTTC.

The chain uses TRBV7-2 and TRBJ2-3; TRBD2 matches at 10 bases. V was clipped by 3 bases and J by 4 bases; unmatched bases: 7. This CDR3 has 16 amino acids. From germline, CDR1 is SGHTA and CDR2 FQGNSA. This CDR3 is CASSFNIAGGADTQYF. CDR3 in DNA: TGTGCCAGCAGCTTCAATATAGCGGGAGGCGCAGATACGCAGTATTTT.

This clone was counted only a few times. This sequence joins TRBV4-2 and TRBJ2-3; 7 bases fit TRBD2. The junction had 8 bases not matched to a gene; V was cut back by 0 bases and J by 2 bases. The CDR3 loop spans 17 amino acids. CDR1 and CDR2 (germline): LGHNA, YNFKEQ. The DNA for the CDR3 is TGTGCCAGCAGCCAAGAGCCGGGACTAATTAACACAGATACGCAGTATTTT. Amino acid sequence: CASSQEPGLINTDTQYF.

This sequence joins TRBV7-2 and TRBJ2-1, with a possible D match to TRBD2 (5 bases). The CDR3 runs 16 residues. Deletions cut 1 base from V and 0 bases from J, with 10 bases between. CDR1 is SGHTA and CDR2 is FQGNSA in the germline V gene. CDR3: CASSLVGGSSYNEQFF. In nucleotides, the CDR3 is TGTGCCAGCAGCTTAGTTGGAGGCAGCTCCTACAATGAGCAGTTCTTC.

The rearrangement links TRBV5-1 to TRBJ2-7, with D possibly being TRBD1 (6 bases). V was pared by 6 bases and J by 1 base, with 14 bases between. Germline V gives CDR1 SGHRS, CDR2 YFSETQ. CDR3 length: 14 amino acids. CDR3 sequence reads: CASTPGHQSYEQYF. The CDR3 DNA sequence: TGCGCCAGCACCCCGGGACATCAGTCCTACGAGCAGTACTTC.

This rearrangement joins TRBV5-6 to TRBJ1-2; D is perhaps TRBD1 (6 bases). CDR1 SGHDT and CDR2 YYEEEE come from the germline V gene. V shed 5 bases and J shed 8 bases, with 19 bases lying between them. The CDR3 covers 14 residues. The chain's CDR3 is CASSRRNRVLGYTF. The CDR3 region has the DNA TGTGCCAGCAGTCGAAGAAACAGGGTATTAGGCTACACCTTC.

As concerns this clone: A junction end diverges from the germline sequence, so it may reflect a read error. The CDR3 loop reads CASSIKSNYGYIF. Here the CDR3 DNA reads TGTGCCAGTAGTATAAAGTCTAACTATGGCTACATCTTC. The chain joins TRBV19 to TRBJ1-2, with D unresolved. Looked up from germline, CDR1 is LNHDA and CDR2 is SQIVND (reference sequence). The CDR3 consists of 13 residues.

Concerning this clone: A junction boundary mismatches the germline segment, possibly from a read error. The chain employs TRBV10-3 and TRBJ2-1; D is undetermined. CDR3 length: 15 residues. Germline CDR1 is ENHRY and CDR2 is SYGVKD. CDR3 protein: CAISEVSKMRNGQFF. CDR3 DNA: TGTGCCATCAGTGAAGTAAGTAAGATGAGGAATGGGCAGTTCTTC.

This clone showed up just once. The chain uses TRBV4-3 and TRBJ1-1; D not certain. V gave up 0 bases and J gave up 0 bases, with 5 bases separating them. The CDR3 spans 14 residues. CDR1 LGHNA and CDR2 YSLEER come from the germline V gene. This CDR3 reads CASSQDPMNTEAFF. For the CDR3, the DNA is TGCGCCAGCAGCCAAGATCCGATGAACACTGAAGCTTTCTTT.

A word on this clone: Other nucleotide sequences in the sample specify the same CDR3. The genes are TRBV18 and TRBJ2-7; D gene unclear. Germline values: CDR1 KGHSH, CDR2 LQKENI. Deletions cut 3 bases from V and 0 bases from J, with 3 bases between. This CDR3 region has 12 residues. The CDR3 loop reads CASSPPSYEQYF. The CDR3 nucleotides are TGTGCCAGCTCACCCCCCTCCTACGAGCAGTACTTC.

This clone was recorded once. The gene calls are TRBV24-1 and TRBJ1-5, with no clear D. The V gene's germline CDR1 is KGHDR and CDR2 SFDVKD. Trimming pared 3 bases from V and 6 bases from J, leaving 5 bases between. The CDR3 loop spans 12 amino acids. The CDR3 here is CATSDTGQPQHF. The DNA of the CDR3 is TGTGCCACCAGTGATACCGGTCAGCCCCAGCATTTT.

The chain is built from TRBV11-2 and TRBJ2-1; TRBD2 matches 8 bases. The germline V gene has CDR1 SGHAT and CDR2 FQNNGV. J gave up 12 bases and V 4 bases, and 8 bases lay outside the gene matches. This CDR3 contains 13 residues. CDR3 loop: CASSSSGSSSQFF. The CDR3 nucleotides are TGTGCCAGCAGCTCCAGCGGGAGTTCATCGCAGTTCTTC.

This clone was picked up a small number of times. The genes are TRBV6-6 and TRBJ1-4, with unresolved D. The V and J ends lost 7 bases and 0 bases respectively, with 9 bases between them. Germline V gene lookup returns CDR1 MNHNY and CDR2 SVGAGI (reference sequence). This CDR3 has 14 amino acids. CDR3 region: CASKSPATNEKLFF. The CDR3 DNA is TGTGCCAGCAAGTCGCCCGCAACTAATGAAAAACTGTTTTTT.

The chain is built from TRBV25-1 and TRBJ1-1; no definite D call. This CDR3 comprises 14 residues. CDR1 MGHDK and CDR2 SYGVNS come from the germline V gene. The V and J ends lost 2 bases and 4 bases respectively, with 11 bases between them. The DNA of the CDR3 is TGTGCCAGCAGTGAACTGGGCAGCCTCACTGAAGCTTTCTTT. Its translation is CASSELGSLTEAFF.

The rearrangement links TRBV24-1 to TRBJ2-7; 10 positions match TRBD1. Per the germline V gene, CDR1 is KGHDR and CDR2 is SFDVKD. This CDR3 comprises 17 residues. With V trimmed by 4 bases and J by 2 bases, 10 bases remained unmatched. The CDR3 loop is CATSDPSGTGAPYEQYF. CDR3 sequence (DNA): TGTGCCACCAGTGACCCCTCCGGGACAGGGGCCCCCTACGAGCAGTACTTC.

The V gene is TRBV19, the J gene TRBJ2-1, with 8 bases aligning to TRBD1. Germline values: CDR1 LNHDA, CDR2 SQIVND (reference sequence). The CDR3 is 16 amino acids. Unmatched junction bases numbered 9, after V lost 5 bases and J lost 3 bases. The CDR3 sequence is CASSHLRTGIYNEQFF. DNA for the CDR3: TGTGCCAGTAGTCATCTAAGGACAGGGATCTACAATGAGCAGTTCTTC.

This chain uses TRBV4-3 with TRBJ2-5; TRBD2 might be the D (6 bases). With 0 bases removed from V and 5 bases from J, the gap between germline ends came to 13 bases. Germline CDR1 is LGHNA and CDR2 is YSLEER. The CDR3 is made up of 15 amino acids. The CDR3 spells CASSQDLAGRETQYF. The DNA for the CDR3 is TGCGCCAGCAGCCAAGATCTGGCGGGAAGGGAGACCCAGTACTTC.

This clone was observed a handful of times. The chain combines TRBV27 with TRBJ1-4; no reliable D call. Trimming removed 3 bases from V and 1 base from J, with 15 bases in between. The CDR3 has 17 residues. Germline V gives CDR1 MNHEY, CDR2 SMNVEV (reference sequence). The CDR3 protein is CASSFAPGRGTNEKLFF. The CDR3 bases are TGTGCCAGCAGTTTCGCTCCTGGACGGGGAACTAATGAAAAACTGTTTTTT.

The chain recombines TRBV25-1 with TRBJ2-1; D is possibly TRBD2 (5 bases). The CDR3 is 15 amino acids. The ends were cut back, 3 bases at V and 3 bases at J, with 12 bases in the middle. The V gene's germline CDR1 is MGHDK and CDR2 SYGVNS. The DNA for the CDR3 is TGTGCCAGCAGTGAGGGAGACTACCACTACAATGAGCAGTTCTTC. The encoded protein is CASSEGDYHYNEQFF.

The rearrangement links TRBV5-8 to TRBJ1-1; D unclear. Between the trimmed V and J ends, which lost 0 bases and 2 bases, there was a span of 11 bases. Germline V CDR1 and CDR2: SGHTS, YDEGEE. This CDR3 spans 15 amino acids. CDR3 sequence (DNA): TGTGCCAGCAGCTTGGGAGGATTCCCTAACACTGAAGCTTTCTTT. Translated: CASSLGGFPNTEAFF.

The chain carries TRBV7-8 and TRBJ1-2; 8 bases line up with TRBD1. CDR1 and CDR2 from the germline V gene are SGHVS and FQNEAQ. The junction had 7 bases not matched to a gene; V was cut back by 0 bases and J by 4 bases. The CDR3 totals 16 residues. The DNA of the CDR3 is TGTGCCAGCAGCTTAGCCGCGTCGGACAGGGTCTATGGCTACACCTTC. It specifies CASSLAASDRVYGYTF.

DNA of the CDR3: TGTGCCAGCAGTCTCATATGGCCGAACACTGAAGCTTTCTTT. As protein: CASSLIWPNTEAFF. The V and J genes are TRBV6-5 and TRBJ1-1, with D unclear. Trimming left V 5 bases short and J 1 base short, with 11 bases between. Per the germline V gene, CDR1 is MNHEY and CDR2 is SVGAGI. The CDR3 runs 14 residues.